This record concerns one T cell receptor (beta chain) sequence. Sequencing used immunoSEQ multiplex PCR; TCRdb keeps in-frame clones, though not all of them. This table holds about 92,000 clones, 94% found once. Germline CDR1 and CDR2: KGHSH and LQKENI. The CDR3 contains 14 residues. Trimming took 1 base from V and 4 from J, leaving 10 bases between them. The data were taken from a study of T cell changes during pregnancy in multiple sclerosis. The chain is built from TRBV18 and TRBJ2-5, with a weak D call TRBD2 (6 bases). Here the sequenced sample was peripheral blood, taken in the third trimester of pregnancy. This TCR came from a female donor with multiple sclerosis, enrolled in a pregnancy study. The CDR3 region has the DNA TGTGCCAGCTCACCACGTCAGGGACTAGAGACCCAGTACTTC. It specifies CASSPRQGLETQYF.